The 13 T cell receptor beta chains listed next were all sequenced from one sample in a study of response to subunit inactivated influenza vaccine. TCRdb used MiXCR to reprocess the RT-PCR reads, holding one entry per CDR3 protein. The sample has a few hundred thousand distinct CDR3 sequences, 20% to 25% seen once. The sequencing used PBMCs from blood, collected 21 months after vaccination. The receptors shown here come from a man aged 50-75 years who received an inactivated influenza vaccine.

The chain combines TRBV20-1 with TRBJ2-7, with TRBD2 identical over 11 bases. The CDR3 has 14 residues. Germline CDR1 and CDR2: DFQATT and SNEGSKA (reference sequence). V shed 6 bases and J 5 bases; nucleotides not matched to a gene: 9. CDR3 protein: CSARQGLAANEQYF. CDR3 in DNA: TGCAGTGCGAGACAGGGACTAGCGGCAAACGAGCAGTACTTC.

Many counts were recorded for this clonotype. The chain uses TRBV5-1 and TRBJ1-4, with 7 nucleotides matching TRBD1. This CDR3 is built from 16 residues. Germline V gene data show CDR1 as SGHRS and CDR2 as YFSETQ. V shed 4 bases, J shed 12 bases, and the junction held 18 bases outside the gene matches. The CDR3: CASSLGTARVENELFF. CDR3 DNA: TGCGCCAGCAGCCTCGGGACAGCTAGGGTCGAAAATGAACTGTTTTTT. The variable domain in full, with the rest retrieved from reference TRBV5-1 and TRBJ1-4, is KAGVTQTPRYLIKTRGQQVTLSCSPISGHRSVSWYQQTPGQGLQFLFEYFSETQRNKGNFPGRFSGRQFSNSRSEMNVSTLELGDSALYLCASSLGTARVENELFFGSGTQLSVL.

J is TRBJ1-3 and V is TRBV6-5; TRBD1 aligns across 7 bases. The V gene's germline CDR1 is MNHEY and CDR2 SVGAGI. J was trimmed by 2 bases and V by 0 bases; bases with no gene match: 4. This CDR3 is built from 16 residues. The CDR3 sequence: CASSYSLTGTGNTIYF. The CDR3 nucleotides are TGTGCCAGCAGTTACTCTTTGACAGGGACTGGAAACACCATATATTTT.

This clonotype was seen a few times. V is TRBV13 and J is TRBJ1-5, with D unclear. Germline V lookup: CDR1 PRHDT, CDR2 FYEKMQ (reference sequence). The V end was cut by 5 bases, the J end by 0 bases, with 8 bases between. CDR3 length: 14 amino acids. The CDR3 protein is CASSERNSNQPQHF. CDR3 bases: TGTGCCAGCAGCGAGAGAAATAGCAATCAGCCCCAGCATTTT.

This chain uses TRBV9 with TRBJ2-7; no definite D call. V was clipped by 0 bases and J by 6 bases, with 16 bases between them. The CDR3 length is 15 residues. CDR1 and CDR2 (germline): SGDLS, YYNGEE. CDR3 coding DNA: TGTGCCAGCAGCGTAGATGGTAATCCCGCTGGCGAGCAGTACTTC. Protein: CASSVDGNPAGEQYF.

This clonotype has only a few counts. This chain uses TRBV20-1 with TRBJ2-7; D may be TRBD1 (6 bases). V was shortened by 0 bases and J by 0 bases, with 9 bases between the two germline ends. Germline values: CDR1 DFQATT, CDR2 SNEGSKA (reference sequence). This CDR3 has 14 residues. CDR3 residues: CSARDDRSSYEQYF. The DNA for the CDR3 is TGCAGTGCTAGAGACGACAGGAGCTCCTACGAGCAGTACTTC.

The chain is built from TRBV29-1 and TRBJ2-2; 7 nucleotides agree with TRBD1. Germline V CDR1 and CDR2: SQVTM, ANQGSEA. The J segment lost 1 base and the V segment lost 7 bases, leaving 3 bases of the junction unmatched. The CDR3 has 13 residues. CDR3 DNA: TGCAGCGCCCACAGGGGGAACACCGGGGAGCTGTTTTTT. Residues: CSAHRGNTGELFF.

This clonotype came up many times. The rearrangement links TRBV7-9 to TRBJ1-1, with a weak D call TRBD1 (5 bases). This CDR3 has 16 residues. Germline V gives CDR1 SEHNR, CDR2 FQNEAQ (reference sequence). Trimming stripped 6 bases from V and 4 bases from J, with 21 bases between. The chain's CDR3 is CASSHYVGRAGTEAFF. The CDR3 DNA is TGTGCCAGCAGTCACTATGTGGGCAGGGCGGGCACTGAAGCTTTCTTT.

This clonotype appeared a few times. The chain is built from TRBV7-9 and TRBJ1-3; TRBD1 is a possible D gene (6 bases). The length of the CDR3 is 15 residues. Trimming left V 5 bases short and J 3 bases short, with 14 bases between. Germline V CDR1 and CDR2: SEHNR, FQNEAQ (reference sequence). CDR3 sequence reads: CASSHTDSYGNTIYF. The CDR3 bases are TGTGCCAGCAGCCACACGGACAGCTATGGAAACACCATATATTTT.

This clonotype was counted between two and nine times. The chain couples TRBV20-1 to TRBJ2-1, with 7 bases aligning to TRBD2. The CDR3 spans 15 residues. Germline CDR1 DFQATT, CDR2 SNEGSKA (reference sequence). J gave up 8 bases and V 5 bases, and 15 bases lay outside the gene matches. Here the CDR3 reads CSAGTLGLILDEQFF. CDR3 sequence (DNA): TGCAGTGCTGGGACCCTGGGACTAATATTAGATGAGCAGTTCTTC.

This clonotype has a count of ten or more. V and J are TRBV3-1 and TRBJ1-1, with D unresolved. In germline, CDR1 is LGHDT, CDR2 YNNKEL (reference sequence). Trimming shortened V by 4 bases and J by 1 base, and 10 bases separated the two germline ends. The CDR3 has 14 amino acids. This chain's CDR3 is CASSPSGRNTEAFF. DNA of the CDR3: TGTGCCAGCAGCCCGTCTGGGAGGAACACTGAAGCTTTCTTT.

The chain links TRBV6-2 or TRBV6-3 to TRBJ2-2; D is ambiguous. CDR3 length: 15 residues. CDR1 and CDR2 from the germline V gene are MNHEY and SVGEGT. The germline V and J ends were trimmed by 7 bases and 0 bases, with 12 bases remaining between them. The CDR3 nucleotides read TGTGCCAGCATGTCGGCCAGCGCGAACACCGGGGAGCTGTTTTTT. This codes for CASMSASANTGELFF.

In this sample, this clonotype turned up a few times. This chain uses TRBV19 with TRBJ2-1; 8 nucleotides agree with TRBD2. CDR1 LNHDA and CDR2 SQIVND come from the germline V gene (reference sequence). The length of the CDR3 is 14 residues. The junction had 5 bases not matched to a gene; V was cut back by 5 bases and J by 5 bases. The CDR3 DNA reads TGTGCCAGTAGTGTTATAGCGGGGAACAATGAGCAGTTCTTC. Encoded protein: CASSVIAGNNEQFF.